Given below is one T cell receptor beta chain in context. Assay: immunoSEQ multiplex PCR; the TCRdb copy retains only in-frame clones and omits some. The sample includes more than 300,000 clones, approximately 85% seen only once; the top ten take roughly 1.6%. These data belong to a study of blood T cell repertoires in COVID-19. The wider study: From T cells, B-cell-depleted T cells, or PBMCs came the material, which was cDNA or gDNA.

The CDR3 runs 13 residues. Trimming left V 7 bases short and J 4 bases short, with 11 bases between. CDR1 is SGHTA and CDR2 is FQGNSA in the germline V gene. This clonotype originated in a woman aged 45-60 years with acute or convalescent COVID-19. This chain links TRBV7-2 with TRBJ1-5; a weak D match, TRBD1 (5 bases). Source material: peripheral blood. The CDR3 DNA sequence: TGTGCCAGCACCTTCCGGGGGAATCAGCCCCAGCATTTT. Encoded protein: CASTFRGNQPQHF.